This T cell receptor (beta chain) was captured by sequencing in a study of vaccination effects on CD4 cells after COVID-19. Study-wide background: The study sampled a couple of convalescent patients 16 days and one week before vaccination.

On this clone: Its cognate antigen is unknown. The junction does not match germline at one end; this may be a read error.

Assay used: immunoSEQ multiplex PCR; TCRdb lists only in-frame clones, some missing. Of about 45,000 clones detected, 60% to 75% appear once; the ten largest clones hold more than 30%. Pools of viral peptides were used by the ViraFEST assay to expand antigen-specific CD4+ T cells ahead of sequencing. Isolation of CD4+ T cells took place after approximately ten days of culture. According to PCR results, the person was infected with SARS-CoV-2 between March and December 2020. This specimen was CD4+ T cells from PBMCs cultured with a peptide pool, taken before COVID-19 vaccination. The sequence was collected from a human donor who had a prior SARS-CoV-2 infection.

The CDR3 spells CASSTRSGQGHTEAFF. DNA of the CDR3: TGTGCCAGCAGTACTCGGTCGGGACAGGGGCACACTGAAGCTTTCTTT. The chain joins TRBV19 to TRBJ1-1; 10 positions match TRBD1. The CDR3 is 16 amino acids. Looked up from germline, CDR1 is LNHDA and CDR2 is SQIVND (reference sequence).